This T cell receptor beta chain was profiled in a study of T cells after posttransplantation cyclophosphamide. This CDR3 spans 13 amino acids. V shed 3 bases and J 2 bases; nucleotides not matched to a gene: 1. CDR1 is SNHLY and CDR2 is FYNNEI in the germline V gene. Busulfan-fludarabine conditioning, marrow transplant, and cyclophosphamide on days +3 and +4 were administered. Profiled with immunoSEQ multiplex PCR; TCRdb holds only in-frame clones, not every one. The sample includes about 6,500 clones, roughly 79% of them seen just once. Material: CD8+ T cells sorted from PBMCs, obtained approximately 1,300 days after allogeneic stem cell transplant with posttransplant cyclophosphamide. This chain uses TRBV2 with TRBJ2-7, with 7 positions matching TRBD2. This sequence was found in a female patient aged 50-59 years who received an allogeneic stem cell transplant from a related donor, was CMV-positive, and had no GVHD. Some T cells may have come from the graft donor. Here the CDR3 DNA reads TGTGCCAGCAGTGAGGGAGGGACCTACGAGCAGTACTTC. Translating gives CASSEGGTYEQYF. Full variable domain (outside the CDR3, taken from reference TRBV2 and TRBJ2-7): EPEVTQTPSHQVTQMGQEVILRCVPISNHLYFYWYRQILGQKVEFLVSFYNNEISEKSEIFDDQFSVERPDGSNFTLKIRSTKLEDSAMYFCASSEGGTYEQYFGPGTRLTVT.